This T cell receptor (beta chain) was captured by sequencing in a study of T cells after yellow fever vaccination. To note about this clonotype: A read error may be the cause here, since a much bigger clone is one base away.

TCRdb itself ran the 5' RACE reads through MiXCR, one entry per CDR3 protein. The sample contains 120,000 to 150,000 distinct CDR3 sequences, 6.5% to 8.5% of which appear only once. The CDR3 is 15 amino acids. Germline V gene lookup returns CDR1 SNHLY and CDR2 FYNNEI. The material was CD4+ T cells sorted from PBMCs, obtained 5 days after the yellow fever booster vaccination. This chain joins TRBV2 and TRBJ2-1; TRBD1 aligns across 12 bases. This clonotype was obtained from a man aged 30 to 39 who received the YFV17D yellow fever vaccine. The CDR3 sequence: CPSSEGGQGADEQFF. The DNA for the CDR3 is TGTCCCAGCAGTGAGGGGGGACAGGGGGCAGATGAGCAGTTCTTC.